The 11 T cell receptor beta chains presented below share a single source sample, sequenced in a study of T cell responses to AZD1222 COVID-19 vaccine. The repertoire was sequenced with immunoSEQ multiplex PCR; TCRdb's copy has only in-frame clones and lacks some. The table lists roughly 130,000 clones, about 89% of them singletons. The source material was peripheral blood, sampled 28 days after the second dose of the MenACWY control vaccine. These receptor sequences come from an adult who received the MenACWY meningococcal vaccine as a control.

The gene calls are TRBV4-1 and TRBJ2-2; 11 bases match TRBD1. The CDR3 consists of 16 residues. Unmatched junction bases numbered 5, after V lost 3 bases and J lost 5 bases. Germline V gene data show CDR1 as MGHRA and CDR2 as YSYEKL. CDR3 DNA sequence: TGCGCCAGCAGCCATAAAGGGACAGGGGGAACCGGGGAGCTGTTTTTT. It yields the protein CASSHKGTGGTGELFF.

This chain connects TRBV18 to TRBJ2-7; TRBD1 aligns across 9 bases. Trimming took 5 bases from V and 7 from J; bases not matched to a gene: 12. Germline assignment: CDR1 KGHSH and CDR2 LQKENI. This CDR3 contains 15 residues. The CDR3 nucleotides read TGTGCCAGCTCATCAACAGGGGGCTCCCCCTTGGAGCAGTACTTC. This codes for CASSSTGGSPLEQYF.

A single count supports this clone. The gene calls are TRBV5-1 and TRBJ2-5, with D perhaps matching TRBD1 (5 bases). CDR3 length: 15 amino acids. V lost 4 bases and J 3 bases, leaving 16 bases between the germline ends. CDR1 and CDR2 from the germline V gene are SGHRS and YFSETQ. As DNA, the CDR3 is TGCGCCAGCAGCAAGGATGGGGCCCGGGAAGAGACCCAGTACTTC. Protein: CASSKDGAREETQYF.

This chain uses TRBV7-2 with TRBJ1-2, with D perhaps matching TRBD1 (5 bases). Germline loops: CDR1 SGHTA, CDR2 FQGNSA. The CDR3 covers 16 residues. V was trimmed by 5 bases and J by 0 bases, leaving 16 bases between them. The CDR3 DNA is TGTGCCAGCAGCGTATCCGGGACCGCGACTAACTATGGCTACACCTTC. Translating it yields CASSVSGTATNYGYTF.

The rearrangement uses TRBV7-9 and TRBJ2-7, with TRBD2 matching over 11 bases. Germline trimming cut 1 base from V and 7 bases from J; bases unmatched to any gene: 12. Germline V gene sequence: CDR1 SEHNR, CDR2 FQNEAQ (reference sequence). The CDR3 has 17 residues. This CDR3 reads CASSLGGETSGKAEQYF. The CDR3 region has the DNA TGTGCCAGCAGCTTAGGGGGGGAGACTAGCGGGAAGGCGGAGCAGTACTTC. The whole variable domain, filled in from reference TRBV7-9 and TRBJ2-7, reads DTGVSQNPRHKITKRGQNVTFRCDPISEHNRLYWYRQTLGQGPEFLTYFQNEAQLEKSRLLSDRFSAERPKGSFSTLEIQRTEQGDSAMYLCASSLGGETSGKAEQYFGPGTRLTVT.

Worth noting for this clone: Additional DNA sequences in this sample encode the identical CDR3. The rearrangement joins TRBV5-6 to TRBJ1-1; unclear D gene. CDR1 and CDR2 from the germline V gene are SGHDT and YYEEEE. Deletions cut 4 bases from V and 2 bases from J, with 3 bases between. The CDR3 runs 11 residues. DNA of the CDR3: TGTGCCAGCAGCCTTAACACTGAAGCTTTCTTT. It yields the protein CASSLNTEAFF.

This rearrangement joins TRBV20-1 to TRBJ1-1, with D hard to call. Trimming shortened V by 3 bases and J by 0 bases, and 8 bases separated the two germline ends. Germline assignment: CDR1 DFQATT and CDR2 SNEGSKA (reference sequence). CDR3 length equals 13 residues. CDR3 in DNA: TGCAGTGCTAGTCAAACCCTGAACACTGAAGCTTTCTTT. It encodes CSASQTLNTEAFF.

Concerning this clone: The junction shows a germline mismatch at one end, possibly a read error. This sequence joins TRBV7-9 and TRBJ2-7; D possibly matches TRBD1 or TRBD2 (5 bases each). Looked up from germline, CDR1 is SEHNR and CDR2 is FQNEAQ (reference sequence). CDR3 size: 14 residues. CDR3 residues: CASSPGAIGQGLNF. As DNA, the CDR3 is TGTGCCAGCAGCCCCGGGGCGATCGGGCAGGGCTTGAACTTC.

CDR3 loop: CASSGGQMSDVTQYF. As DNA, the CDR3 is TGTGCCAGCAGTGGGGGACAGATGTCCGACGTGACCCAGTACTTC. V and J are TRBV28 and TRBJ2-5, with 7 bases matching TRBD1. The germline V gene encodes CDR1 MDHEN and CDR2 SYDVKM. The CDR3 runs to 15 residues. V lost 5 bases, J lost 7 bases, and 13 bases stayed unmatched.

The chain is built from TRBV19 and TRBJ1-2; 9 bases are a match to TRBD1. V lost 8 bases to trimming and J lost 8 bases; unmatched junction nucleotides: 15. The CDR3 has 15 amino acids. The germline gives CDR1 LNHDA, CDR2 SQIVND (reference sequence). CDR3: CASSPPTGGLTGYTF. Here the CDR3 DNA reads TGTGCCAGTTCTCCCCCGACAGGGGGGTTGACGGGCTACACCTTC.

The V call is TRBV10-1, the J call TRBJ2-1; 12 bases are a match to TRBD1. Germline lookup yields CDR1 WNHNN and CDR2 SYGVQD (reference sequence). V lost 0 bases and J lost 10; bases outside the gene matches: 4. The CDR3 sequence is 15 residues long. The CDR3 loop reads CASSESGTGGDEQFF. In DNA form, the CDR3 reads TGCGCCAGCAGTGAGTCCGGGACAGGGGGCGACGAGCAGTTCTTC.